The sequence of this T cell receptor (beta chain) was determined in a study of blood T cell repertoires in COVID-19. Study at large: Donors in the United States, Italy and Spain gave samples during acute or convalescent COVID-19.

Germline CDR1 is DFQATT and CDR2 is SNEGSKA (reference sequence). CDR3 length: 17 residues. V shed 3 bases and J shed 0 bases, with 17 bases lying between them. Some clones are missing from TCRdb's copy, which holds only in-frame ones; the method was immunoSEQ multiplex PCR. Here the sample spans approximately 220,000 clones, about 86% being singletons. The TCR sequence derives from a middle-aged woman with acute COVID-19. The chain recombines TRBV20-1 with TRBJ2-2; no firm D call. Sequencing used PBMCs or T cells enriched from blood (not recorded which). The CDR3 coding sequence is TGCAGTGCTAGTGAATTAAACAGCCCTTCGAACACCGGGGAGCTGTTTTTT. Translation gives CSASELNSPSNTGELFF.